This entry lists 22 T cell receptor beta chains sequenced from one sample in a study of T-cell reconstitution after alpha-beta-depleted transplantation in children. Preparation of the TCRbeta library was carried out with unique molecular identifiers. MiXCR, run by TCRdb on the PCR reads, gives a single entry per CDR3 protein. Altogether 900,000 or so distinct CDR3 sequences are present, about 15% being singletons, with the ten largest covering about 5%. Sequencing used PBMCs, mostly from graft donor cells, obtained 360 days after TCRalphabeta/CD19-depleted stem cell transplant. Source of these receptors: a male patient aged 10-17 years who had a stem cell transplant for acute lymphoblastic leukemia, so the T cells may come from the graft donor.

This clonotype turned up a few times. The V and J genes are TRBV20-1 and TRBJ2-1; 8 nucleotides align to TRBD2. The CDR3 has 14 residues. Germline assignment: CDR1 DFQATT and CDR2 SNEGSKA (reference sequence). V lost 2 bases to trimming and J lost 8 bases; unmatched junction nucleotides: 8. CDR3 bases: TGCAGTGCTAGAACCGGGAGGGCCCCGTATGAGCAGTTCTTC. Its translation is CSARTGRAPYEQFF.

V is TRBV7-8 and J is TRBJ2-3, with D maybe TRBD1 (6 bases). Trimming took off 3 bases at V and 1 base at J, with 11 bases between the two ends. This CDR3 spans 15 amino acids. The germline CDR1 and CDR2 sequences are SGHVS and FQNEAQ. This chain's CDR3 is CASSFQGLGTDTQYF. The CDR3 DNA reads TGTGCCAGCAGCTTCCAGGGGCTCGGCACAGATACGCAGTATTTT.

J is TRBJ2-3 and V is TRBV11-2, with D perhaps matching TRBD2 (6 bases). Looked up from germline, CDR1 is SGHAT and CDR2 is FQNNGV. There are 15 residues in the CDR3. V lost 6 bases and J 1 base, leaving 14 bases between the germline ends. In DNA form, the CDR3 reads TGTGCCAGCAGAGATGGACTACCACGCACAGATACGCAGTATTTT. As protein: CASRDGLPRTDTQYF. Using reference TRBV11-2 and TRBJ2-3 for the parts outside the CDR3, the full variable domain is EAGVAQSPRYKIIEKRQSVAFWCNPISGHATLYWYQQILGQGPKLLIQFQNNGVVDDSQLPKDRFSAERLKGVDSTLKIQPAKLEDSAVYLCASRDGLPRTDTQYFGPGTRLTVL.

J is TRBJ1-1 and V is TRBV7-3; TRBD1 matches at 9 bases. Trimming at V came to 5 bases and at J to 0 bases, leaving 7 bases not matched to a gene. CDR1 SGHTA and CDR2 FQGTGA come from the germline V gene. The CDR3 loop spans 16 amino acids. CDR3 protein: CASSAWDRAVNTEAFF. CDR3 DNA sequence: TGTGCCAGCAGCGCCTGGGACAGGGCCGTGAACACTGAAGCTTTCTTT.

This clonotype showed up just a few times. Here the CDR3 reads CASRVGNYGYTF. CDR3 nucleotide sequence: TGTGCCAGCAGGGTGGGAAACTATGGCTACACCTTC. This sequence joins TRBV28 and TRBJ1-2; D gene unclear. Trimming took off 6 bases at V and 2 bases at J, with 7 bases between the two ends. Per the germline V gene, CDR1 is MDHEN and CDR2 is SYDVKM. The CDR3 is 12 residues long.

J is TRBJ1-2 and V is TRBV18; TRBD1 matches at 8 bases. Germline CDR1 KGHSH, CDR2 LQKENI. V was clipped by 4 bases and J by 2 bases; unmatched bases: 9. The CDR3 has 16 residues. The CDR3 coding sequence is TGTGCCAGCTCACTCAACGGACAGGGACAAAACTATGGCTACACCTTC. Translating gives CASSLNGQGQNYGYTF. Variable domain in full (rest from reference TRBV18 and TRBJ1-2): NAGVMQNPRHLVRRRGQEARLRCSPMKGHSHVYWYRQLPEEGLKFMVYLQKENIIDESGMPKERFSAEFPKEGPSILRIQQVVRGDSAAYFCASSLNGQGQNYGYTFGSGTRLTVV.

There are a few counts of this clonotype. The chain links TRBV6-5 to TRBJ1-6; no reliable D call. V lost 8 bases and J lost 11, with 7 bases in between. The CDR3 is 10 residues long. CDR1 is MNHEY, CDR2 SVGAGI, per germline. The CDR3 sequence: CASSGPPLHF. As DNA, the CDR3 is TGTGCCAGCTCTGGGCCACCCCTCCACTTT.

The table lists this clonotype with a few counts. The genes are TRBV27 and TRBJ1-1; unclear D gene. Germline CDR1 and CDR2: MNHEY and SMNVEV (reference sequence). The ends were cut back, 0 bases at V and 0 bases at J, with 8 bases in the middle. The CDR3 totals 15 residues. The CDR3 sequence is CASSLSRYMNTEAFF. In DNA form, the CDR3 reads TGTGCCAGCAGTTTATCCCGGTACATGAACACTGAAGCTTTCTTT.

The gene calls are TRBV28 and TRBJ2-3, with a weak D call TRBD1 (7 bases). Germline V gene data show CDR1 as MDHEN and CDR2 as SYDVKM. Trimming took off 5 bases at V and 6 bases at J, with 21 bases between the two ends. This CDR3 is 16 amino acids long. This chain's CDR3 is CASSRQGAGLVDTQYF. CDR3 coding DNA: TGTGCCAGCAGTCGACAGGGTGCGGGGCTCGTGGATACGCAGTATTTT.

The gene calls are TRBV5-1 and TRBJ1-2; D ambiguous. Trimming pared 2 bases from V and 3 bases from J, leaving 8 bases between. The V gene's germline CDR1 is SGHRS and CDR2 YFSETQ. The CDR3 has 13 residues. The DNA for the CDR3 is TGCGCCAGCAGCTTTTCGATTTACTATGGCTACACCTTC. This encodes CASSFSIYYGYTF.

This chain uses TRBV5-1 with TRBJ1-1; D is unresolved. The CDR3 is 14 amino acids. CDR1 is SGHRS, CDR2 YFSETQ, per germline. V lost 4 bases and J 0 bases, leaving 10 bases between the germline ends. CDR3 nucleotides: TGCGCCAGCAGCATACGCAGCATGAACACTGAAGCTTTCTTT. It is translated as CASSIRSMNTEAFF. The full variable domain, in which reference TRBV5-1 and TRBJ1-1 provide the parts outside the CDR3, is KAGVTQTPRYLIKTRGQQVTLSCSPISGHRSVSWYQQTPGQGLQFLFEYFSETQRNKGNFPGRFSGRQFSNSRSEMNVSTLELGDSALYLCASSIRSMNTEAFFGQGTRLTVV.

Written as DNA, the CDR3 is TGTGCCAGCAGCCTCACGGGACTTTTTCAGGAGACCCAGTACTTC. Translated: CASSLTGLFQETQYF. The rearrangement links TRBV7-3 to TRBJ2-5, with a weak D call TRBD2 (6 bases). From germline, CDR1 is SGHTA and CDR2 FQGTGA. This CDR3 is built from 15 residues. The V and J ends lost 5 bases and 5 bases respectively, with 18 bases between them. Full variable domain (missing parts from reference TRBV7-3 and TRBJ2-5): GAGVSQTPSNKVTEKGKYVELRCDPISGHTALYWYRQSLGQGPEFLIYFQGTGAADDSGLPNDRFFAVRPEGSVSTLKIQRTERGDSAVYLCASSLTGLFQETQYFGPGTRLLVL.

This clonotype has just a few counts. The CDR3: CSASRLAVLGETQYF. The CDR3 nucleotides are TGCAGTGCGTCCCGACTAGCGGTACTGGGGGAGACCCAGTACTTC. This chain joins TRBV20-1 and TRBJ2-5; 9 nucleotides agree with TRBD2. CDR1 and CDR2 (germline): DFQATT, SNEGSKA (reference sequence). Germline trimming cut 6 bases from V and 5 bases from J; bases unmatched to any gene: 13. This CDR3 spans 15 amino acids.

A single count supports this clonotype. The chain is built from TRBV20-1 and TRBJ1-1, with D maybe TRBD1 (5 bases). Germline loops: CDR1 DFQATT, CDR2 SNEGSKA (reference sequence). Trimming stripped 5 bases from V and 7 bases from J, with 23 bases between. This CDR3 has 15 residues. CDR3 DNA: TGCAGTGCTCCCCGACAGTCCTACGGACCAGTTGAAGCTTTCTTT. As protein: CSAPRQSYGPVEAFF.

This clonotype was seen a handful of times. J is TRBJ2-3 and V is TRBV5-1; D perhaps matches TRBD2 (6 bases). CDR3 length: 13 residues. Germline CDR1 reads SGHRS; CDR2 reads YFSETQ. Between the trimmed V and J ends, which lost 6 bases and 4 bases, there was a span of 12 bases. As DNA, the CDR3 is TGCGCCAGCACCCAAAGGGAGGCAGATACGCAGTATTTT. It translates to CASTQREADTQYF.

This clonotype occurred a few times. The CDR3 protein is CSARDPSGVVHEQYF. The CDR3 bases are TGCAGTGCTAGAGATCCCTCAGGCGTTGTCCACGAGCAGTACTTC. The rearrangement uses TRBV20-1 and TRBJ2-7; no reliable D call. Trimming shortened V by 0 bases and J by 5 bases, and 17 bases separated the two germline ends. Germline loops: CDR1 DFQATT, CDR2 SNEGSKA (reference sequence). CDR3 length: 15 amino acids.

This chain links TRBV6-5 with TRBJ2-1; tentatively, D is TRBD2 (5 bases). In germline, CDR1 is MNHEY, CDR2 SVGAGI. This CDR3 region has 16 residues. V was clipped by 0 bases and J by 9 bases, with 18 bases between them. CDR3 amino acids: CASSYSGSHRQFEQFF. Written as DNA, the CDR3 is TGTGCCAGCAGTTACTCGGGGAGTCACCGGCAATTTGAGCAGTTCTTC.

The chain links TRBV25-1 to TRBJ1-4; D is unclear. Germline lookup yields CDR1 MGHDK and CDR2 SYGVNS. The CDR3 is 14 residues long. V lost 8 bases to trimming and J lost 0 bases, with 10 bases between them. The CDR3 DNA sequence: TGTGCCAGCCAACAGTCTGCAACTAATGAAAAACTGTTTTTT. Its translation is CASQQSATNEKLFF.

This chain uses TRBV7-9 with TRBJ2-2; no clear D. The CDR3 is 14 amino acids. The germline V gene has CDR1 SEHNR and CDR2 FQNEAQ (reference sequence). The ends were cut back, 6 bases at V and 3 bases at J, with 11 bases in the middle. As DNA, the CDR3 is TGTGCCAGCAGTCCCGAGAGCTACACCGGGGAGCTGTTTTTT. It is translated as CASSPESYTGELFF.

Regarding this clonotype: Without the conserved terminal phenylalanine or tryptophan, this CDR3 likely stems from a read error. The CDR3 protein is CASSQTPMGYGYTC. The CDR3, as DNA: TGCGCCAGCAGCCAGACACCTATGGGCTATGGCTACACCTGC. V and J are TRBV4-1 and TRBJ1-2; D is undetermined. The CDR3 covers 14 residues. Trimming removed 3 bases at V and 4 bases at J, with 12 bases between. In germline, CDR1 is MGHRA, CDR2 YSYEKL.

This clonotype has just a few counts. The J gene is TRBJ2-1, the V gene TRBV27, with TRBD2 matching over 7 bases. This CDR3 is built from 16 residues. V lost 6 bases, J lost 5 bases, and 13 bases stayed unmatched. CDR1 and CDR2 (germline): MNHEY, SMNVEV (reference sequence). CDR3 DNA sequence: TGTGCCAGCAGCCCGACGTCCGGGAGGCACAACAATGAGCAGTTCTTC. Amino acids: CASSPTSGRHNNEQFF.

In this sample, this clonotype turned up a few times. CDR3 sequence: CSVKRTASMGNTEAFF. The CDR3 region has the DNA TGCAGCGTGAAAAGGACAGCCTCTATGGGGAACACTGAAGCTTTCTTT. The V call is TRBV29-1, the J call TRBJ1-1; D possibly corresponds to TRBD1 (6 bases). The V gene lost 6 bases and the J gene lost 1 base, with 21 bases spanning the gap. Germline V CDR1 and CDR2: SQVTM, ANQGSEA. This CDR3 has 16 amino acids.